One sample yielded the 17 T cell receptor beta chains listed below, sequenced in a study of control samples from healthy donors and cancer patients. TCRdb's table, derived via immunoSEQ multiplex PCR, lists solely in-frame clones and lacks some. Found here are 90,000 to 100,000 clones, approximately 84% of them singletons; the top ten hold approximately 38%. The sample taken for sequencing was PBMCs. These receptors all come from a man aged 65-85 years with lung cancer.

V is TRBV4-3 and J is TRBJ2-1, with 7 bases matching TRBD2. The CDR3 runs to 15 residues. The V gene end was trimmed by 4 bases and the J gene end by 5 bases; junction bases not matched to a gene: 8. Germline V gene lookup returns CDR1 LGHNA and CDR2 YSLEER. The CDR3 protein is CASSLRASGNNEQFF. CDR3 in DNA: TGCGCCAGCAGCCTTCGGGCTAGCGGTAACAATGAGCAGTTCTTC.

This chain joins TRBV12-3 or TRBV12-4 and TRBJ1-1; D ambiguous. The CDR3 totals 11 residues. Trimming shortened V by 3 bases and J by 8 bases, and 7 bases separated the two germline ends. CDR3 loop: CASSLWKEAFF. CDR3 coding DNA: TGTGCCAGCAGTTTGTGGAAGGAAGCTTTCTTT.

The chain has TRBV27 and TRBJ2-7; maybe TRBD2 (6 bases). V dropped 4 bases and J dropped 2 bases, with 15 bases sitting between them. Per the germline V gene, CDR1 is MNHEY and CDR2 is SMNVEV (reference sequence). The CDR3 has 15 residues. The CDR3 DNA follows: TGTGCCAGCAGTTCCTTCTCGGGACTCCCCTACGAGCAGTACTTC. It encodes CASSSFSGLPYEQYF.

This chain connects TRBV28 to TRBJ2-7; tentatively, D is TRBD1 (5 bases). This CDR3 contains 13 residues. Germline V lookup: CDR1 MDHEN, CDR2 SYDVKM. V shed 4 bases and J shed 4 bases, with 11 bases lying between them. CDR3 sequence (DNA): TGTGCCAGCAGTTACGCCGCAGGGTACGAGCAGTACTTC. Amino acids: CASSYAAGYEQYF.

The chain is built from TRBV2 and TRBJ2-7, with D perhaps matching TRBD2 (5 bases). The CDR3 is 12 residues long. V dropped 4 bases and J dropped 1 base, with 5 bases sitting between them. The germline gives CDR1 SNHLY, CDR2 FYNNEI. The DNA for the CDR3 is TGTGCCAGCAGTGGCGGGTCCTACGAGCAGTACTTC. It specifies CASSGGSYEQYF.

The chain is built from TRBV19 and TRBJ1-2; tentative D call: TRBD1 (6 bases). The length of the CDR3 is 14 residues. Between the trimmed V and J ends, which lost 2 bases and 7 bases, there was a span of 14 bases. The germline gives CDR1 LNHDA, CDR2 SQIVND (reference sequence). The CDR3 protein is CASSIRTARGGYTF. Written as DNA, the CDR3 is TGTGCCAGTAGTATACGGACAGCTCGCGGTGGCTACACCTTC.

The V and J genes are TRBV3-1 (or the pseudogene TRBV3-2) and TRBJ2-3; D uncertain. The germline CDR1 and CDR2 sequences are LGHDT and YNNKEL (reference sequence). V dropped 1 base and J dropped 5 bases, with 13 bases sitting between them. The CDR3 is 15 residues long. As DNA, the CDR3 is TGTGCCAGCAGCCAAGGCCCAACCCCAGGAGATACGCAGTATTTT. This gives the protein CASSQGPTPGDTQYF.

The J gene is TRBJ2-5, the V gene TRBV28; 11 bases fit TRBD2. J was trimmed by 2 bases and V by 2 bases; bases with no gene match: 10. Germline V CDR1 and CDR2: MDHEN, SYDVKM. The CDR3 loop spans 18 amino acids. CDR3 protein: CASSLGLAGGGFQETQYF. The CDR3 DNA follows: TGTGCCAGCAGTTTAGGTCTAGCGGGGGGAGGTTTTCAAGAGACCCAGTACTTC. The full variable domain, in which reference TRBV28 and TRBJ2-5 provide the parts outside the CDR3, is DVKVTQSSRYLVKRTGEKVFLECVQDMDHENMFWYRQDPGLGLRLIYFSYDVKMKEKGDIPEGYSVSREKKERFSLILESASTNQTSMYLCASSLGLAGGGFQETQYFGPGTRLLVL.

The gene calls are TRBV27 and TRBJ2-7, with D possibly being TRBD1 (6 bases). The CDR3 consists of 15 residues. Germline CDR1 and CDR2: MNHEY and SMNVEV (reference sequence). V lost 1 base, J lost 5 bases, and 15 bases lay in between. CDR3 protein: CASSLYSQGSNEQYF. Here the CDR3 DNA reads TGTGCCAGCAGTTTATACAGCCAGGGGAGCAACGAGCAGTACTTC.

This clone was detected only once. The rearrangement uses TRBV29-1 and TRBJ2-3; no clear D. Germline-derived CDR1 and CDR2 are SQVTM and ANQGSEA. The V end was cut by 6 bases, the J end by 0 bases, with 13 bases between. The CDR3 contains 14 residues. The CDR3 sequence: CSVSRAGSTDTQYF. In DNA, the CDR3 is TGCAGCGTCTCCCGGGCAGGTAGCACAGATACGCAGTATTTT.

This chain joins TRBV19 and TRBJ1-1; D call uncertain. The CDR3 contains 15 residues. V was pared by 1 base and J by 0 bases, with 9 bases between. CDR1 and CDR2 (germline): LNHDA, SQIVND (reference sequence). The CDR3 reads CASSIGVAMNTEAFF. The CDR3 nucleotides read TGTGCCAGTAGTATAGGAGTTGCCATGAACACTGAAGCTTTCTTT.

A few counts support this clone. This chain links TRBV19 with TRBJ2-7; D is possibly TRBD1 or TRBD2 (5 bases each). V was shortened by 5 bases and J by 0 bases, with 14 bases between the two germline ends. CDR1 LNHDA and CDR2 SQIVND come from the germline V gene (reference sequence). The CDR3 length is 15 residues. The CDR3 nucleotides are TGTGCCAGTAGTTGGGGGTTAAGGGGCTCCTACGAGCAGTACTTC. This encodes CASSWGLRGSYEQYF.

This chain uses TRBV21-1 with TRBJ1-5. TRBV21-1 is reported as a pseudogene. The CDR3 contains 13 residues. CDR3 sequence reads: CASSSGGVQPQHF. CDR3 nucleotides: TGTGCCAGCAGCTCAGGGGGGGTGCAGCCCCAGCATTTT.

Regarding this clone: Its ends do not fully match the called genes, so a read error is possible. The CDR3 region has the DNA TGCAGTCCTAGGGTGAGCTACGAGCAGTACTTC. Translated, it gives CSPRVSYEQYF. This chain links TRBV20-1 with TRBJ2-7, with D unresolved. From germline, CDR1 is DFQATT and CDR2 SNEGSKA (reference sequence). This CDR3 is 11 amino acids long.

The chain carries TRBV6-1 and TRBJ1-2; D not resolved. Trimming removed 5 bases at V and 2 bases at J, with 15 bases between. From germline, CDR1 is MNHNS and CDR2 SASEGT. CDR3 length equals 15 residues. The CDR3: CASSSPTLVNYGYTF. CDR3 DNA: TGTGCCAGCAGTTCGCCCACACTTGTGAACTATGGCTACACCTTC.

This chain links TRBV9 with TRBJ1-2, with D hard to call. V was shortened by 2 bases and J by 4 bases, with 6 bases between the two germline ends. Germline V gene data show CDR1 as SGDLS and CDR2 as YYNGEE. This CDR3 contains 12 residues. CDR3 sequence (DNA): TGTGCCAGCAGCGTGGACGCCTATGGCTACACCTTC. This gives the protein CASSVDAYGYTF.

The chain joins TRBV7-9 to TRBJ1-5; TRBD1 agrees at 7 bases. With V trimmed by 4 bases and J by 0 bases, 0 bases remained unmatched. The CDR3 length is 14 residues. The germline gives CDR1 SEHNR, CDR2 FQNEAQ (reference sequence). The CDR3 DNA follows: TGTGCCAGCAGCTGGGACAGTAGCAATCAGCCCCAGCATTTT. Protein: CASSWDSSNQPQHF.